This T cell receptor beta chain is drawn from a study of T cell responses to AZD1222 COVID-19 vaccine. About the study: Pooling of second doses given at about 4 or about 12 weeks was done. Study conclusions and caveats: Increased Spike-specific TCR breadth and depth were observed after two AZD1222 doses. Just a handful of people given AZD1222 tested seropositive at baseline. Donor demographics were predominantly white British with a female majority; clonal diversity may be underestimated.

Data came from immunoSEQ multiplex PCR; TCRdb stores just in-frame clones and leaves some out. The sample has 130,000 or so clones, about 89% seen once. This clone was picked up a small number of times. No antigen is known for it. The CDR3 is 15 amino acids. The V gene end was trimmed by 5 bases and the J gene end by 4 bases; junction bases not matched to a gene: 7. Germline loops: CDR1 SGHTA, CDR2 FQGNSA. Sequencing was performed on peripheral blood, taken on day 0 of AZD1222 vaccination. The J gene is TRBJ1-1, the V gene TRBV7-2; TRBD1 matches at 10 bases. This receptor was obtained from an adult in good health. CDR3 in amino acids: CASSPGQGGSTEAFF. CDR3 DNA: TGTGCCAGCAGCCCAGGACAGGGGGGAAGCACTGAAGCTTTCTTT.